The T cell receptor beta chain described here comes from a study of CD8+ T cells in alopecia areata. Findings and caveats of the study: TCR sharing was clearer in mice than between patients, perhaps partly owing to patient HLA diversity. Clonality exceeded that of normal scalp in lesional scalp, most notably in alopecia totalis/universalis.

Concerning this clone itself: The antigen is unknown.

Germline values: CDR1 SQVTM, CDR2 ANQGSEA. This CDR3 contains 13 residues. V was cut by 3 bases and J by 11 bases, with 19 bases left in between. Following RNA extraction, reverse transcription yielded cDNA that acted as the sequencing template. Data came from immunoSEQ multiplex PCR; TCRdb stores just in-frame clones and leaves some out. The sample has 150,000 to 200,000 clones, about 70% seen once. The chain recombines TRBV29-1 with TRBJ1-1; no definite D call. This TCR was sampled from a human donor with alopecia areata. Sequenced here: CD8+ T cells sorted from blood, sampled at week 0. CDR3 DNA sequence: TGCAGCGTTGATTCGGGGTACCGGGGAGGCGCTTTCTTT. Its translation is CSVDSGYRGGAFF.